This TCR beta chain was sequenced in a study of cytomegalovirus exposure and HLA in healthy donors (dated by TCRdb to about 2017). For the study in its entirety: The 666 repertoires of the first cohort and the 95 to 150 validation repertoires were produced on the same platform, according to a later analysis. To predict cytomegalovirus infection status, the study combined high-throughput TCR immunosequencing, statistical association of individual TCRs with disease status, and machine learning. The study aimed to test whether cataloging public T cell receptors could reveal signatures of past pathogen exposure. In addition to the first cohort of 650 to 800 subjects, a separate validation cohort of 120 different subjects was used.

The CDR3 holds 14 amino acids from the cysteine to the phenylalanine. Only CDR3 DNA is held: 42 bases, read in frame from base 1. V is clipped by 5 bases and J by 0 bases, and the sequence between their germline boundaries is 8 bases long. The germline V gene (reference sequence) supplies CDR1 MNHEY and CDR2 SMNVEV. Libraries were prepared through the immunoSEQ multiplex PCR assay. Processing in the source paper ran as follows. A statistical classification framework was built for diagnosing cytomegalovirus status from the catalog of TCR beta chain sequences. Drawn from immuneACCESS, this table holds only the in-frame rearrangements with V and J called that TCRdb kept. Clones are partly lost; checked studies trace under half to an unresolved V gene and leave the rest unexplained. From that table come the V and J calls and clone size; the DNA was used to work out D and trimming. The sample includes tens of thousands of clones, with 80% to 90% observed a single time. The ten largest clones capture 1% to 1.5% of the sample.

What the work shows at the level of the full study, not this receptor alone: The authors suggested that the approach could potentially be generalized to other disease states and immunological phenotypes. A total of around 150 TCR beta chains were listed by the study as associated with cytomegalovirus. Most TCR sequences were observed very rarely across donors, whereas some public TCRs were present in many individuals. Cytomegalovirus status was reported to be diagnosed by the classifier with high specificity and sensitivity in both the original and validation cohorts. A few of the identified cytomegalovirus-associated TCR beta chains were confirmed in vitro to be specific for cytomegalovirus antigens. Subsequent analysis determined that TCRs grouped into clusters in the first cohort also showed a tendency toward co-occurrence across the approximately 120 validation repertoires, and 90% to 95% of cluster scores exceeded 0. A later analysis had no HLA typing for the validation cohort, so co-occurrence there was scored across all 130 or so repertoires.

Donors formed part of the validation cohort, which comprised some 120 subjects and was distinct from the first cohort of fewer than 750 subjects. In the case of this clone: Its antigen is not yet known. There are no base qualities to consult, and no much larger clone falls within one base.

The rearranged chain carries TRBV27 and TRBJ1-3; no confident D gene assignment can be made. The clonotype originates from a woman under 30 in good health and CMV-seronegative. The sample was PBMCs. The sequenced DNA: TGTGCCAGCAGTCTCGCAGGCTCTGGAAACACCATATATTTT. It translates as CASSLAGSGNTIYF.